These 3 T cell receptor beta chains share one sample of origin, sequenced in a study of blood T cells in healthy people across ages. Using a J-beta primer mix together with a sample-barcoded 5' primer, a second PCR was run for roughly 6 to 12 cycles. TCRdb ran MiXCR on the 5' RACE reads and lists one entry per CDR3 protein. The sample yields about 1.8 million distinct CDR3 sequences, 40% to 55% seen once. Specimen: blood. These receptors all stem from a woman aged 40 to 49 in good health.

This sequence joins TRBV7-2 and TRBJ2-3; possible D gene TRBD1, 6 bases. V was clipped by 4 bases and J by 9 bases, with 17 bases between them. CDR1 and CDR2 (germline): SGHTA, FQGNSA. This CDR3 region has 14 residues. The CDR3 DNA sequence: TGTGCCAGCAGCTCTAACCGGGACACCCCAACGCAGTATTTT. This sequence encodes CASSSNRDTPTQYF.

The V gene is TRBV6-4, the J gene TRBJ2-1; D remains unclear. CDR3 length equals 12 residues. Germline lookup yields CDR1 MRHNA and CDR2 SNTAGT. Trimming left V 7 bases short and J 2 bases short, with 6 bases between. CDR3 coding DNA: TGTGCCAGCACCGGGCCCTACAATGAGCAGTTCTTC. Protein sequence: CASTGPYNEQFF.

This chain connects TRBV29-1 to TRBJ2-3; tentative D call: TRBD2 (6 bases). The CDR3 is made up of 12 amino acids. Germline V CDR1 and CDR2: SQVTM, ANQGSEA. V lost 6 bases, J lost 5 bases, and 12 bases lay in between. The CDR3 nucleotides read TGCAGCGTCGCGCCCGGGAGAGATACGCAGTATTTT. Its protein is CSVAPGRDTQYF.